A single sample gave rise to the 4 T cell receptor beta chains below, sequenced in a study of shared clonotypes between healthy human individuals. TCRdb's copy holds only in-frame clones and misses some; the assay was immunoSEQ multiplex PCR. The repertoire holds 450,000 to 500,000 clones, with about three quarters as singletons. Material: PBMCs. These receptors were taken from a middle-aged woman in good health. Some clones in this sample may be carry-over from other donors' samples.

V gene TRBV19 combines with J gene TRBJ2-2; the match to TRBD2 covers 13 bases. In germline, CDR1 is LNHDA, CDR2 SQIVND (reference sequence). J was trimmed by 5 bases and V by 7 bases; bases with no gene match: 4. CDR3 length equals 15 residues. CDR3 in amino acids: CASNGLAGVTGELFF. CDR3 coding DNA: TGTGCCAGTAACGGACTAGCGGGAGTGACCGGGGAGCTGTTTTTT.

A few counts support this clone. In DNA form, the CDR3 reads TGCAGCGCCCTCTCCTACGAGCAGTACTTC. Residues: CSALSYEQYF. This chain joins TRBV29-1 and TRBJ2-5; D gene uncertain. The J call is uncertain, as TRBJ2-7 better fits the DNA end. The CDR3 has 10 amino acids. CDR1 SQVTM and CDR2 ANQGSEA come from the germline V gene.

The chain is built from TRBV19 and TRBJ1-1; D possibly corresponds to TRBD1 (6 bases). The V gene lost 5 bases and the J gene lost 0 bases, with 19 bases spanning the gap. Germline V gene sequence: CDR1 LNHDA, CDR2 SQIVND (reference sequence). The CDR3 consists of 17 residues. CDR3 sequence: CASSVRRGALMNTEAFF. DNA of the CDR3: TGTGCCAGTAGTGTTCGTAGGGGGGCTCTCATGAACACTGAAGCTTTCTTT.

This clone was seen many times. Other DNA sequences in this sample translate to the same CDR3. The genes are TRBV18 and TRBJ1-1; 7 positions match TRBD1. CDR1 is KGHSH, CDR2 LQKENI, per germline. Losses at the gene ends were 3 bases for V and 0 bases for J; bases not matched to a gene: 7. This CDR3 has 16 amino acids. The CDR3 sequence: CASSPRQGGLNTEAFF. CDR3 in DNA: TGTGCCAGCTCACCCCGGCAGGGGGGCTTGAACACTGAAGCTTTCTTT.